These 16 T cell receptor beta chains were sequenced from one sample in a study of regulatory T cells in long-lasting Graves disease. Both iRepertoire HTBI primers and Arm-PCR of CDR3 regions were used to build the TCR beta libraries. Using its own MiXCR run on the multiplex PCR reads, TCRdb lists one record per CDR3 protein. The sample lists under 500,000 distinct CDR3 sequences; 16% were seen once. The time point denotes: newly diagnosed GD, antithyroid drugs for less than 3 months. PBMCs were the source of the RNA used for TCR sequencing. The same sample was also used in a study of T cells in Graves' hyperthyroidism and ophthalmopathy.

This material consisted of peripheral blood mononuclear cells (PBMCs), taken at new diagnosis, from a patient treated with antithyroid drugs. Receptors were obtained from a woman in her twenties or thirties with Graves disease.

At least ten counts were recorded for this clonotype. V is TRBV28 and J is TRBJ1-1, with D unresolved. V lost 6 bases to trimming and J lost 7 bases, with 15 bases between them. Germline V lookup: CDR1 MDHEN, CDR2 SYDVKM. The CDR3 loop spans 13 amino acids. For the CDR3, the DNA is TGTGCCAGCAGAAACCCCTCGGGCCTTGAAGCTTTCTTT. As protein: CASRNPSGLEAFF.

This clonotype was recorded a few times. The rearrangement joins TRBV6-5 to TRBJ1-5; no firm D call. The germline CDR1 and CDR2 sequences are MNHEY and SVGAGI. There are 16 residues in the CDR3. With 2 bases removed from V and 0 bases from J, the gap between germline ends came to 11 bases. The CDR3 spells CASSYGARYSNQPQHF. DNA for the CDR3: TGTGCCAGCAGTTACGGCGCACGGTATAGCAATCAGCCCCAGCATTTT.

This clonotype was counted at least ten times. The chain has TRBV7-2 and TRBJ2-7, with 8 bases identical to TRBD2. The CDR3 runs to 13 residues. The V gene's germline CDR1 is SGHTA and CDR2 FQGNSA. V dropped 6 bases and J dropped 7; count of bases not matched to a gene: 8. CDR3: CASSTPGGGEQYF. The CDR3 DNA follows: TGTGCCAGCAGTACGCCGGGGGGGGGAGAGCAGTACTTC.

This clonotype was picked up many times. The V gene is TRBV2, the J gene TRBJ2-1, with 9 nucleotides matching TRBD2. After removal of 5 bases from V and 0 bases from J, the junction contained 5 bases not matched to a gene. In germline, CDR1 is SNHLY, CDR2 FYNNEI. The CDR3 contains 16 residues. The CDR3: CASSTKAGGSYNEQFF. CDR3 in DNA: TGTGCCAGCAGTACTAAAGCGGGGGGCTCCTACAATGAGCAGTTCTTC.

This clonotype was picked up many times. The chain links TRBV9 to TRBJ2-1; 15 bases map to TRBD2. The CDR3 covers 16 residues. CDR1 SGDLS and CDR2 YYNGEE come from the germline V gene. Trimming at V came to 3 bases and at J to 5 bases, leaving 3 bases not matched to a gene. This chain's CDR3 is CASSAGLAGGDNEQFF. The CDR3 coding sequence is TGTGCCAGCAGCGCGGGACTAGCGGGAGGAGACAATGAGCAGTTCTTC.

Of note for this clonotype: A read error is the likely source, as a far larger clone sits one nucleotide away. The chain is built from TRBV6-1 and TRBJ2-5, with 7 positions matching TRBD2. Germline V gene data show CDR1 as MNHNS and CDR2 as SASEGT. The CDR3 covers 14 residues. The CDR3: CASSLGTTQETKYF. DNA of the CDR3: TGTGCCAGCAGCCTTGGGACTACCCAAGAGACCAAGTACTTC.

This clonotype is a singleton in its sample. This may be a read error: a much more frequent sequence differs by one nucleotide. The genes are TRBV13 and TRBJ2-7; no clear D gene. Germline lookup yields CDR1 PRHDT and CDR2 FYEKMQ (reference sequence). The CDR3 is 13 residues long. Here the CDR3 DNA reads TGTGTCAGCAGCGCCCGGGCGAACTACGAGCAGTACTTC. Amino acid sequence: CVSSARANYEQYF.

This clonotype has only a few counts. Given a much more abundant clone one base away, this may be a read error. Since the CDR3 does not end with the conserved phenylalanine or tryptophan, this likely comes from a read error. This chain joins TRBV7-9 and TRBJ2-7; TRBD2 matches at 9 bases. The germline V gene has CDR1 SEHNR and CDR2 FQNEAQ (reference sequence). The CDR3 has 17 residues. The junction had 8 bases not matched to a gene; V was cut back by 1 base and J by 1 base. The CDR3 DNA sequence: TGTGCCAGCAGCTTAGAGTCCCTAGCGGGATATTCCTACGAGCAGTACCTC. Its protein is CASSLESLAGYSYEQYL.

This clonotype turned up a few times. This chain uses TRBV4-3 with TRBJ2-2; 9 positions match TRBD2. CDR1 is LGHNA, CDR2 YSLEER, per germline. J lost 5 bases, V lost 2 bases, and 3 bases had no gene match. The CDR3 loop spans 15 amino acids. The CDR3 region is CASSQRLAETGELFF. The CDR3 bases are TGCGCCAGCAGCCAAAGACTAGCGGAGACCGGGGAGCTGTTTTTT.

This clonotype was found many times. The CDR3 DNA sequence: TGTGCCAGCAGCTTAGACAGTGTGAACATTCAGTACTTC. It translates to CASSLDSVNIQYF. The rearrangement links TRBV11-2 to TRBJ2-4; D is ambiguous. This CDR3 spans 13 amino acids. V lost 0 bases to trimming and J lost 7 bases, with 7 bases between them. Germline V gene lookup returns CDR1 SGHAT and CDR2 FQNNGV.

This clonotype has ten or more counts. The chain uses TRBV7-2 and TRBJ2-5; 8 bases map to TRBD2. The ends lost 8 bases at V and 2 bases at J; junction bases unmatched: 1. The CDR3 loop spans 12 amino acids. Germline V gives CDR1 SGHTA, CDR2 FQGNSA. CDR3 sequence: CASREGQETQYF. In DNA, the CDR3 is TGTGCCAGCCGGGAGGGACAAGAGACCCAGTACTTC.

This clonotype turned up a few times. The chain carries TRBV12-3 or TRBV12-4 and TRBJ2-2, with 7 bases fitting TRBD1. V was pared by 10 bases and J by 4 bases, with 9 bases of the junction left unmatched. The CDR3 contains 14 residues. The CDR3 here is CATLRQGPTGELFF. For the CDR3, the DNA is TGTGCCACCCTCCGACAGGGACCCACCGGGGAGCTGTTTTTT.

Details on this clonotype: This likely traces to a read error, being one base from a far larger clone. J is TRBJ2-1 and V is TRBV29-1; a possible D gene is TRBD2 (7 bases). The last part of the DNA fits TRBJ2-5 better; the J call may be wrong. The CDR3 runs to 13 residues. The germline V gene encodes CDR1 SQVTM and CDR2 ANQGSEA. Here the CDR3 DNA reads TGCGGCGTTGAGGTTGGGGGGGCGGAGACCCAGTACTTC. As protein: CGVEVGGAETQYF.

The genes are TRBV6-1 and TRBJ2-1, with D possibly TRBD2 on 5 matching bases. In germline, CDR1 is MNHNS, CDR2 SASEGT. The germline V and J ends were trimmed by 5 bases and 2 bases, with 13 bases remaining between them. The CDR3 runs 15 residues. The CDR3, as DNA: TGTGCCAGCAGTAATGCGGAGACTACCTACAATGAGCAGTTCTTC. Its translation: CASSNAETTYNEQFF.

On this clonotype: A read error may explain this, as a much larger clone is one base away. The chain couples TRBV30 to TRBJ2-5, with 10 bases identical to TRBD2. Per germline, CDR1 GTSNPN and CDR2 SVGIG (reference sequence). The length of the CDR3 is 15 residues. V trimming: 4 bases; J trimming: 5 bases; junction bases outside the gene matches: 10. CDR3 in amino acids: CAWKGASGRSETQYF. The CDR3 nucleotides read TGTGCCTGGAAGGGCGCTAGCGGGAGATCGGAGACCCAGTACTTC.

There are many counts of this clonotype. The rearrangement uses TRBV27 and TRBJ1-1; D gene uncertain. From germline, CDR1 is MNHEY and CDR2 SMNVEV (reference sequence). Trimming stripped 2 bases from V and 8 bases from J, with 12 bases between. This CDR3 has 13 amino acids. The CDR3 spells CASSLTVSSEAFF. CDR3 coding DNA: TGTGCCAGCAGTTTAACGGTGTCGTCGGAAGCTTTCTTT.